What follows is one TCR beta chain and its context. V was pared by 4 bases and J by 0 bases, with 8 bases between. CDR1 is SGHKS and CDR2 is YYEKEE in the germline V gene (reference sequence). The length of the CDR3 is 14 residues. Original processing notes: Scientists estimated how many nucleated cells there were by amplifying reference gene primers. TCRdb's table, derived via immunoSEQ multiplex PCR, lists solely in-frame clones and lacks some. V, J and clone size are those of that table, while D and trimming were read from the DNA. The sample comprises over 150,000 clones, about 82% of which are singletons, and about 8.8% rests with the top ten. Seattle researchers signed up patients amid active infection and tracked them longitudinally. The entry originates in a study of blood T cell repertoires in COVID-19. About the research overall: The cDNA or gDNA used as material had been derived from T cells, B-cell-depleted T cells, or PBMCs.

This clonotype was obtained from a woman older than 75 with COVID-19, enrolled during active disease. The sequencing sample was made of peripheral blood. The genes are TRBV5-5 and TRBJ1-3, with D possibly matching TRBD1 (6 bases). As DNA, the CDR3 is TGTGCCAGCAGCGACAGGCGCTCTGGAAACACCATATATTTT. Translating gives CASSDRRSGNTIYF.